The TCR beta chain described here comes from a study of memory CD4+ T cells and cytomegalovirus serostatus. Study information: This sample comes from healthy Belgian adults, 8 to 10 CMV seropositive, roughly 22 seronegative. General study points: A US-trained random forest predicted CMV serostatus with median AUC 0.91. About 40% of the roughly 160 known CMV-associated TCRbeta sequences appeared in CD4+ memory.

As for this clone: What it binds is unknown.

TCRdb's table, derived via immunoSEQ multiplex PCR, lists solely in-frame clones and lacks some. Of approximately 44,000 clones in the sample, 76% were seen once. The sort gate was single viable CD3+CD4+CD8-CD45RO+ cells for memory CD4+ T cells. CMV serostatus came from serum IgG against pp150, pp28, p38, p52. The junction had 14 bases not matched to a gene; V was cut back by 4 bases and J by 7 bases. The germline V gene has CDR1 SGHRS and CDR2 YFSETQ. This CDR3 is 16 amino acids long. The sequenced sample was memory CD4+ T cells from blood. The gene calls are TRBV5-1 and TRBJ2-7; 10 nucleotides align to TRBD1. The source of this sequence is an adult in good health and CMV-seronegative. CDR3 protein: CASSLGSRQGAGEQYF. The CDR3 bases are TGCGCCAGCAGCCTGGGTTCGAGACAGGGGGCCGGGGAGCAGTACTTC.